Presented here are 19 T cell receptor beta chains from one specimen sequenced in a study of T cell responses to AZD1222 COVID-19 vaccine. Measured with immunoSEQ multiplex PCR; TCRdb has only the in-frame clones, and not every one. The data show about 130,000 clones, about 90% seen once. Sequenced here: peripheral blood, sampled on day 0 of AZD1222 vaccination. The receptors were sampled from an adult in good health.

The CDR3 DNA is TGCAGCGTCCTTACTGGGGGTGTTAGGACCCAGTACTTC. Translating gives CSVLTGGVRTQYF. This chain connects TRBV29-1 to TRBJ2-5; either TRBD1 or TRBD2 may supply D (5 bases each). There are 13 residues in the CDR3. The V and J ends lost 6 bases and 7 bases respectively, with 18 bases between them. CDR1 and CDR2 from the germline V gene are SQVTM and ANQGSEA. The variable domain in full, completed from reference TRBV29-1 and TRBJ2-5, reads SAVISQKPSRDICQRGTSLTIQCQVDSQVTMMFWYRQQPGQSLTLIATANQGSEATYESGFVIDKFPISRPNLTFSTLTVSNMSPEDSSIYLCSVLTGGVRTQYFGPGTRLLVL.

The chain combines TRBV24-1 with TRBJ2-2; D remains unclear. There are 15 residues in the CDR3. Germline V gene sequence: CDR1 KGHDR, CDR2 SFDVKD. Trimming cost V 0 bases and J 3 bases, with 7 bases left between them. The CDR3 is CATSDLARDTGELFF. The CDR3 DNA is TGTGCCACCAGTGATTTGGCCCGGGACACCGGGGAGCTGTTTTTT.

This clone came up a few times. This chain uses TRBV5-1 with TRBJ1-2; D gene ambiguous. V was clipped by 0 bases and J by 2 bases, with 5 bases between them. The CDR3 extends over 13 amino acids. Germline V gene data show CDR1 as SGHRS and CDR2 as YFSETQ. This CDR3 reads CASSLVRNYGYTF. CDR3 nucleotides: TGCGCCAGCAGCTTGGTCCGCAACTATGGCTACACCTTC.

This clone was counted once. The chain carries TRBV6-2 or TRBV6-3 and TRBJ2-7; 11 bases align to TRBD2. V shed 5 bases and J 7 bases; nucleotides not matched to a gene: 13. CDR1 MNHEY and CDR2 SVGEGT come from the germline V gene. The CDR3 covers 16 residues. DNA for the CDR3: TGTGCCAGCAGTGACCCATCACTAGCGGGAGTTGGTGAGCAGTACTTC. Its protein is CASSDPSLAGVGEQYF.

V and J are TRBV7-9 and TRBJ2-3; 7 bases are shared with TRBD2. Germline lookup yields CDR1 SEHNR and CDR2 FQNEAQ (reference sequence). The CDR3 spans 19 residues. V was clipped by 4 bases and J by 2 bases; unmatched bases: 18. The CDR3 DNA reads TGTGCCAGCAGCTCTCCGGTTGGGGGAGGGCCGTGGGTCACAGATACGCAGTATTTT. Its translation is CASSSPVGGGPWVTDTQYF.

The CDR3 DNA reads as TGTGCCAGCAGCAGTCGGGCTAGCGGGTCCTACAATGAGCAGTTCTTC. This sequence encodes CASSSRASGSYNEQFF. The genes are TRBV5-4 and TRBJ2-1; 8 bases fit TRBD2. This CDR3 has 16 residues. J was trimmed by 1 base and V by 4 bases; bases with no gene match: 7. CDR1 and CDR2 (germline): SGHNT, YYREEE (reference sequence).

The chain couples TRBV27 to TRBJ2-7; 9 bases align to TRBD1. Germline loops: CDR1 MNHEY, CDR2 SMNVEV (reference sequence). The length of the CDR3 is 15 residues. V was pared by 0 bases and J by 4 bases, with 4 bases of the junction left unmatched. This CDR3 reads CASSLSGGTGYEQYF. The CDR3 DNA sequence: TGTGCCAGCAGTTTATCCGGCGGGACAGGGTACGAGCAGTACTTC.

The V and J genes are TRBV11-2 and TRBJ2-3, with D possibly matching TRBD2 (6 bases). Germline loops: CDR1 SGHAT, CDR2 FQNNGV. The CDR3 totals 16 residues. V lost 3 bases and J lost 4, with 17 bases in between. The CDR3 here is CASSFDTGSGPDTQYF. CDR3 bases: TGTGCCAGCAGCTTCGATACCGGGAGCGGTCCAGATACGCAGTATTTT.

Only one count was recorded for this clone. The chain employs TRBV5-1 and TRBJ1-4; D call uncertain. The CDR3 consists of 14 residues. CDR1 is SGHRS and CDR2 is YFSETQ in the germline V gene. Trimming cost V 2 bases and J 1 base, with 6 bases left between them. The CDR3 sequence is CASSFGETNEKLFF. DNA of the CDR3: TGCGCCAGCAGCTTCGGGGAAACTAATGAAAAACTGTTTTTT.

This chain links TRBV7-9 with TRBJ2-2; the match to TRBD2 covers 7 bases. Germline V gene lookup returns CDR1 SEHNR and CDR2 FQNEAQ (reference sequence). Trimming took 5 bases from V and 6 from J; bases not matched to a gene: 18. This CDR3 comprises 18 residues. CDR3 in DNA: TGTGCCAGCAGCGCCCACAGTTGGGCGGGAGACGTCCCCGGGGAGCTGTTTTTT. This sequence encodes CASSAHSWAGDVPGELFF. Full variable domain (rest looked up from reference TRBV7-9 and TRBJ2-2): DTGVSQNPRHKITKRGQNVTFRCDPISEHNRLYWYRQTLGQGPEFLTYFQNEAQLEKSRLLSDRFSAERPKGSFSTLEIQRTEQGDSAMYLCASSAHSWAGDVPGELFFGEGSRLTVL.

CDR3 DNA sequence: TGCAGCGTTGAAGATCGGTTTAGGACAGGTACCTACGAGCAGTACTTC. Protein sequence: CSVEDRFRTGTYEQYF. The chain recombines TRBV29-1 with TRBJ2-7; 7 nucleotides agree with TRBD1. The V gene end was trimmed by 0 bases and the J gene end by 2 bases; junction bases not matched to a gene: 10. Germline V gives CDR1 SQVTM, CDR2 ANQGSEA. This CDR3 region has 16 residues.

The chain carries TRBV29-1 and TRBJ1-5; 10 bases align to TRBD1. The CDR3 length is 19 residues. The V gene end was trimmed by 4 bases and the J gene end by 2 bases; junction bases not matched to a gene: 17. The germline V gene has CDR1 SQVTM and CDR2 ANQGSEA. This CDR3 reads CSVVLTGTGALPGNQPQHF. The CDR3 DNA follows: TGCAGCGTTGTACTTACTGGGACAGGGGCCCTACCCGGCAATCAGCCCCAGCATTTT.

This chain uses TRBV6-6 with TRBJ2-4; D not certain. The CDR3 sequence is 18 residues long. Germline-derived CDR1 and CDR2 are MNHNY and SVGAGI (reference sequence). The ends were cut back, 5 bases at V and 0 bases at J, with 20 bases in the middle. CDR3 nucleotides: TGTGCCAGCAGTCAGCCTACCAGGATTACTTTAGCCAAAAACATTCAGTACTTC. This encodes CASSQPTRITLAKNIQYF.

This clone came up once. V gene TRBV7-2 combines with J gene TRBJ2-5, with no clear D. V was pared by 2 bases and J by 2 bases, with 9 bases between. This CDR3 is 14 amino acids long. The germline gives CDR1 SGHTA, CDR2 FQGNSA. In DNA form, the CDR3 reads TGTGCCAGCAGCTTAAGGTCATCTCAAGAGACCCAGTACTTC. Protein product: CASSLRSSQETQYF.

The chain joins TRBV27 to TRBJ2-7, with TRBD1 identical over 9 bases. This CDR3 contains 17 residues. The germline V gene has CDR1 MNHEY and CDR2 SMNVEV (reference sequence). V lost 5 bases and J lost 6; bases outside the gene matches: 17. The CDR3 is CASSPRADRGRRGEQYF. The CDR3 bases are TGTGCCAGCAGTCCCCGCGCGGACAGGGGCCGAAGGGGCGAGCAGTACTTC.

This clone has just one count. The J gene is TRBJ2-7, the V gene TRBV7-9, with 13 bases identical to TRBD2. Germline loops: CDR1 SEHNR, CDR2 FQNEAQ (reference sequence). This CDR3 comprises 16 residues. J was trimmed by 0 bases and V by 4 bases; bases with no gene match: 3. DNA of the CDR3: TGTGCCAGCAGCTCCCGGACTAGCGGGAGCTCCTACGAGCAGTACTTC. Translation: CASSSRTSGSSYEQYF.

The chain is built from TRBV9 and TRBJ2-3; the D gene could be TRBD1 or TRBD2 (5 bases each). CDR1 is SGDLS, CDR2 YYNGEE, per germline. V dropped 0 bases and J dropped 6 bases, with 14 bases sitting between them. The CDR3 is 15 residues long. The CDR3: CASSVEGTLGDTQYF. CDR3 DNA: TGTGCCAGCAGCGTAGAAGGGACCTTAGGGGATACGCAGTATTTT.

This chain's CDR3 is CATSDYWTGGTEAFF. CDR3 nucleotide sequence: TGTGCCACCAGTGACTACTGGACAGGGGGCACTGAAGCTTTCTTT. This sequence joins TRBV24-1 and TRBJ1-1; 10 bases fit TRBD1. CDR1 is KGHDR, CDR2 SFDVKD, per germline. This CDR3 is built from 15 residues. The V segment lost 4 bases and the J segment 4 bases; nucleotides outside the gene matches: 5.

This clone was detected once. The V gene is TRBV7-9, the J gene TRBJ1-1; D gene unclear. The germline V gene encodes CDR1 SEHNR and CDR2 FQNEAQ (reference sequence). The ends were cut back, 3 bases at V and 1 base at J, with 6 bases in the middle. This CDR3 has 13 residues. In DNA, the CDR3 is TGTGCCAGCAGCTTTACAGAGAACACTGAAGCTTTCTTT. The encoded protein is CASSFTENTEAFF.